Detailed here is one TCR beta chain. It lacks a known antigen. Nothing much larger sits one base from this clone, and base qualities are not available. These data originate in a study of shared clonotypes between healthy human individuals (dated by TCRdb to 2019 to 2021). About the investigation overall: The cohort comprised a couple of women and a few men aged 18 to 49 years. For each donor, CD4 naive and CD4 memory were each run on three plates, CD8 naive on two plates, and CD8 memory on one plate. Blood TCR repertoires of a handful of healthy adults were deeply sequenced to estimate repertoire size and the extent of clonotype sharing between individuals. Libraries were prepared and TCR repertoires were sequenced by different laboratories using diverse techniques, in order to increase sequencing depth and limit assay-specific biases. Between about 0.8 and 8.9 billion PBMCs per donor were obtained by leukapheresis.

What the authors observed across the whole study: Even with the large sequencing depth, rarefaction of the sorted-subset datasets indicated that sequencing was incomplete. Sampling was limited to blood, and TCR repertoires in tissue likely differ from TCR repertoires in blood. Estimated clonotype richness was generally larger for naive than for memory subsets. Compared with non-shared clonotypes, the clonotypes found in all four sorted-subset donors had higher generation probabilities. Sharing across several donors was observed for about 5% of naive CD4, under 4% of naive CD8, 2.3% of memory CD4, and about 0.39% of memory CD8 clonotypes. Pairwise subsampling indicated that sequencing depth was expected to affect the degree of clonotype sharing among donors. The genetic and exposure-history diversity represented was limited by the small number of donors.

TCR CDR3 regions were amplified from genomic DNA by multiplex PCR using the deep immunoSEQ assay. Genomic DNA extracted from each cell subset was distributed evenly over all wells of several immunoSEQ 96-well plates, and each plate served as one replicate. For sorted subsets, each replicate PCR was loaded with about 0.2 ug genomic DNA, equivalent to roughly 30,000 T cell genomes. Purified libraries were measured with a Qubit 3.0 fluorometer, size-checked on a Bioanalyzer 2100, and measured again with the KAPA Library Quantification kit. Each immunoSEQ 96-well plate was sequenced on its own single-read 150-cycle Illumina NextSeq 550 flow cell. Per the source publication's procedure: Because the immunoSEQ output held only junctional sequences and lacked quality scores, the filtering could not match the filtering applied to full-length reads. To assign V/J genes and CDR3, sequences were annotated against IMGT germline references using PyIR, a Python wrapper for IgBLAST v1.9. Reads with weak V/J assignments (E-value above 1e-6), missing CDR3, stop codons, out-of-frame junctions, or ambiguous translated residues were removed. V3J clonotypes were defined as sequences sharing the same inferred V gene, J gene, and CDR3 amino acid sequence. Percentage overlap between repertoires was calculated by dividing the number of shared unique clonotypes by the size of the smaller repertoire. Three approaches were used to assess repertoire richness: RTK rarefaction, the Chao1 estimator, and Recon v2.1 estimates of unobserved clonotypes. Generation probabilities for all TCRbeta clonotypes obtained by the gDNA method from a handful of donors were computed using OLGA. Held by TCRdb, this immuneACCESS table contains in-frame sequences only and omits some clones. Under half of the omission traces to an unresolved V gene where checked; the cause of the rest is unknown. That table is the source of V, J and clone size, and D and trimming were worked out from the DNA. The sample includes approximately 720,000 clones, with roughly 78% observed a single time. Under 2% of the sample is taken by the ten largest.

The donors were healthy, HIV-negative adults with no recently reported acute infections or vaccinations. Every donor was a Caucasian adult living in Nashville, Tennessee, USA. CD4+ T cells were enriched by magnetic negative selection, after which naive cells were positively selected on CD45RA and the negative fraction was taken as the memory subset. Blood was obtained by leukapheresis, after which PBMCs were separated by Ficoll-Histopaque density gradient centrifugation and cryopreserved in liquid nitrogen vapor phase. Purity and quantity of every magnetically sorted T cell population were checked by analytical flow cytometry. Each sorted fraction had its genomic DNA isolated and then quantified by UV absorbance on a Nanodrop 2000c. V sheds 6 bases and J sheds 7 bases, leaving 28 bases between their ends. CDR1 and CDR2, looked up from the germline V gene (reference sequence), are MNHEY and SMNVEV. The CDR3 sequence holds 17 residues, the cysteine and phenylalanine included. Left in the record is the CDR3 DNA by itself, 51 bases read in frame from the first base.

The sequenced material came from memory CD4+ T cells sorted from blood. The cell subset or site tag for this specimen amounts to: CD45RA-negative fraction. The TCR originated in a woman aged 30 to 39 in good health. The chain joins TRBV27 to TRBJ2-7; TRBD1 is perhaps the D gene, given 5 matching bases. The CDR3 sequence is CASSPRAATVNPREQYF. In nucleotides, the sequence is TGTGCCAGCAGCCCCAGGGCGGCGACTGTAAATCCTCGGGAGCAGTACTTC.